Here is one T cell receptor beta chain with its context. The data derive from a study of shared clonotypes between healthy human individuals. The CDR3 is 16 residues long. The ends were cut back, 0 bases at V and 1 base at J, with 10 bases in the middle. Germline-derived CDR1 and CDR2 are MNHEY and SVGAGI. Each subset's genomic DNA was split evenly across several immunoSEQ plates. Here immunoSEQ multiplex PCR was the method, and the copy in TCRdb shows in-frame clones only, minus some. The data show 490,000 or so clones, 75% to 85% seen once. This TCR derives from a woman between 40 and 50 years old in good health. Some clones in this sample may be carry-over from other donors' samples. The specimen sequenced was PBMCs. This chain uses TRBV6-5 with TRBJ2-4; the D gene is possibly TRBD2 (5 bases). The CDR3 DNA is TGTGCCAGCAGTTACTCGAGTTGGGAGGCCAAAAACATTCAGTACTTC. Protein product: CASSYSSWEAKNIQYF.